This TCR beta chain was obtained from a study of monozygotic twins with inflammatory bowel disease. Using the 5' RACE reads, TCRdb records one entry per CDR3 protein without DNA. The table for this sample gives about 210,000 distinct CDR3 sequences. Germline assignment: CDR1 SGHRS and CDR2 YFSETQ. This CDR3 is 15 amino acids long. The rearrangement links TRBV5-1 to TRBJ2-3. Specimen: blood. This clonotype was sampled from a human donor with ulcerative colitis or Crohn's disease, or a healthy co-twin of an affected twin (not recorded which). The CDR3: CASSFGGWSTDTQYF.